This TCR beta chain was sequenced during a study of early T cells in non-severe SARS-CoV-2 infection. As for the study in general: Whole-blood bulk RNA, unsorted, was sequenced, and chains were unpaired.

Individual cDNA molecules received unique molecular identifiers. TCRdb re-called the 5' RACE reads through MiXCR, storing one row per CDR3 protein. Altogether 55,000 to 85,000 distinct CDR3 sequences are present, 9% to 10% being singletons, with the ten largest covering about 16%. Overall study results and limits: VDJdb-based matching was biased toward anti-spike CD8 responses and missed private and CD4 specificities.

This clonotype has a handful of counts. Its matching antigen is unknown. The receptor's source is an adult who was a healthcare worker with PCR-confirmed SARS-CoV-2 infection or an uninfected control (not recorded which). The sequences come from whole blood, collected at baseline.

The CDR3 bases are TGCAGTGCTAGGGCCGCAGGGGGATTGGACTATGGCTACACCTTC. Amino acid sequence: CSARAAGGLDYGYTF. This chain links TRBV20-1 with TRBJ1-2; 7 bases align to TRBD1. Germline loops: CDR1 DFQATT, CDR2 SNEGSKA (reference sequence). Trimming cost V 3 bases and J 3 bases; bases outside gene matches: 10. CDR3 length: 15 amino acids.